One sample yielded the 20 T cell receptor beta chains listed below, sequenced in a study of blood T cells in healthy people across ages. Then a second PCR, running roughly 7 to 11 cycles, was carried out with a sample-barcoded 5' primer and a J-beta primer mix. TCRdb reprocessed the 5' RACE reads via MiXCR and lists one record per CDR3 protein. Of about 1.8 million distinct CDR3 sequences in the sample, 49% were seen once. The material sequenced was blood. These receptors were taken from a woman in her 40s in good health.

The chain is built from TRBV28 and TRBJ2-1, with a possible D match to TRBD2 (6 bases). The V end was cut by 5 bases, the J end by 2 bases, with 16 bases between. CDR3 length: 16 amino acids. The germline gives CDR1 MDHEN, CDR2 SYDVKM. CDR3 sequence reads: CASSPPGLTAYNEQFF. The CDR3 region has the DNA TGTGCCAGCAGTCCCCCGGGACTGACCGCCTACAATGAGCAGTTCTTC.

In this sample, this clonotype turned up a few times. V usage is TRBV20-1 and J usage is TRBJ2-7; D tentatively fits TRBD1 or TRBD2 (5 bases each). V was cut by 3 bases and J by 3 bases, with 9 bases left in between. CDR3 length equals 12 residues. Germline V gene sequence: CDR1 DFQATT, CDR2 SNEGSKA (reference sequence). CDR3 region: CSARWGYYEQYF. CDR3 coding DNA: TGCAGTGCTAGGTGGGGGTACTACGAGCAGTACTTC.

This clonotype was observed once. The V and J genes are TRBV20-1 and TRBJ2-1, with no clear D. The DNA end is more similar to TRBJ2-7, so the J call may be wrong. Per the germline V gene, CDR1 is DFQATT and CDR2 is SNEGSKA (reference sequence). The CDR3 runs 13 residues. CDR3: CSVNVAGLGEQYF. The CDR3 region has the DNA TGCAGTGTTAACGTCGCAGGATTGGGCGAGCAGTACTTC.

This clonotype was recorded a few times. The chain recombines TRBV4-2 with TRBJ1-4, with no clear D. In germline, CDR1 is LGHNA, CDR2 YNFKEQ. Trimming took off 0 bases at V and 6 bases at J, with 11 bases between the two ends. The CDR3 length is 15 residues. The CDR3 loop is CASSQDAGLYEKLFF. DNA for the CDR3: TGTGCCAGCAGCCAAGATGCCGGACTTTATGAAAAACTGTTTTTT.

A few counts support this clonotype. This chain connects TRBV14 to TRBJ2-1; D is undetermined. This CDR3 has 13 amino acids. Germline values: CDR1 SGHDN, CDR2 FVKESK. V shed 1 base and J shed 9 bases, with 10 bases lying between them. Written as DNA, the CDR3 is TGTGCCAGCAGCCAAGTGGGGTCTGGTGAGCAGTTCTTC. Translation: CASSQVGSGEQFF.

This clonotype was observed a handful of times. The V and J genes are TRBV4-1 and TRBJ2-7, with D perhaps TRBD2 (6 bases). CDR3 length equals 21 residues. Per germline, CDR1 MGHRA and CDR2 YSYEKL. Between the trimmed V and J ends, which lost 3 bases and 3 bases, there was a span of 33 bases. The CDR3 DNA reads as TGCGCCAGCAGCCACCCGAGACTGCCGAGACTGGATAGCGGTCCTTTCTACGAGCAGTACTTC. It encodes CASSHPRLPRLDSGPFYEQYF.

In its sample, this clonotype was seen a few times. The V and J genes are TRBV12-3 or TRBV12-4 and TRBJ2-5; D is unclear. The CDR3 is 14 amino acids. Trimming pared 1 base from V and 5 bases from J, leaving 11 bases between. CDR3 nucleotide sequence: TGTGCCAGCAGTTTAGGGATGGTCAAGGAGACCCAGTACTTC. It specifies CASSLGMVKETQYF.

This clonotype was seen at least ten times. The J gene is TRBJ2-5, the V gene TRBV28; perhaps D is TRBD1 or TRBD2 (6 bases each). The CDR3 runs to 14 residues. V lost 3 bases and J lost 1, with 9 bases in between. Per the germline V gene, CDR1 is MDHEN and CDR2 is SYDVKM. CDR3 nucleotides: TGTGCCAGCAGTTTCTCGGGGGCCCAAGAGACCCAGTACTTC. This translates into CASSFSGAQETQYF.

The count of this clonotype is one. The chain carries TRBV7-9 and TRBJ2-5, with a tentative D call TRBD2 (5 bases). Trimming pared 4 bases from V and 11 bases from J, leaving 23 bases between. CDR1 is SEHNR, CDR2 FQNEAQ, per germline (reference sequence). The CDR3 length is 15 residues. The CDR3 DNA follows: TGTGCCAGCAGCTCTCTCCAGCGGATGGGGAATGAGCAGTACTTC. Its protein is CASSSLQRMGNEQYF.

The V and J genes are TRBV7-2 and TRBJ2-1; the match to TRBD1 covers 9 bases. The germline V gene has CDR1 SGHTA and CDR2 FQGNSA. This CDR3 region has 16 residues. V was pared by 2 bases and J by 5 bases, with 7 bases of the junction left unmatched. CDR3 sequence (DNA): TGTGCCAGCAGCTTAAACAGGGGGCGAGCACACAATGAGCAGTTCTTC. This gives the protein CASSLNRGRAHNEQFF.

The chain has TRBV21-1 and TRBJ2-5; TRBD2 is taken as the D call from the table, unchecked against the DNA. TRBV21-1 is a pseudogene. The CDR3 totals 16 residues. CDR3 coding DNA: TGTGCCAGCACCATACCAACCCAGGGAGCGGAGGGTGAGCAGTACTTC. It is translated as CASTIPTQGAEGEQYF.

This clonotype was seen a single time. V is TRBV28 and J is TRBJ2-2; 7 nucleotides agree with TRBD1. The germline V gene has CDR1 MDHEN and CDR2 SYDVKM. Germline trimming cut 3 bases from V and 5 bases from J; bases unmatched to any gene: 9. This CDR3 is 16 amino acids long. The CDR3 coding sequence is TGTGCCAGCAGTTTGGGGACAGCGGTCAATACCGGGGAGCTGTTTTTT. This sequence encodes CASSLGTAVNTGELFF.

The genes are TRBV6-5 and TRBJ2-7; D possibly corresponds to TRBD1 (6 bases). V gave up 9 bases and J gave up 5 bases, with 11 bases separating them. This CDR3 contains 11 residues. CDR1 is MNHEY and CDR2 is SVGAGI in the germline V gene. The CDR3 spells CASYTGNEQYF. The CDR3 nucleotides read TGTGCCAGTTATACAGGGAACGAGCAGTACTTC.

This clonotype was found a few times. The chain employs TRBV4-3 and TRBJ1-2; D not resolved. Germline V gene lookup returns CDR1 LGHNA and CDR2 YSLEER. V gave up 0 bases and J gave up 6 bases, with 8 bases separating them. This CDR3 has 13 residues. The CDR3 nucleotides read TGCGCCAGCAGCCAAGATGGTCAGGATGGCTACACCTTC. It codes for CASSQDGQDGYTF.

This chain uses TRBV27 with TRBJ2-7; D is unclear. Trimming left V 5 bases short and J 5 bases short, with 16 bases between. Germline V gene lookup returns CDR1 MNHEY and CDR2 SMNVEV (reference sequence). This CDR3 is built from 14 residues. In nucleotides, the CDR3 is TGTGCCAGCAGTCCTCAATACTCAATCCACGAGCAGTACTTC. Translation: CASSPQYSIHEQYF.

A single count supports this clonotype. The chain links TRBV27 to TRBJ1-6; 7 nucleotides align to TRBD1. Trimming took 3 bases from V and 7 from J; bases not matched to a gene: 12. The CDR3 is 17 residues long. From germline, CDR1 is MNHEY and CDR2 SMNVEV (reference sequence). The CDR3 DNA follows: TGTGCCAGCAGTTTCTTTCTCCCAGGGGGAGGAAATTCACCCCTCCACTTT. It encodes CASSFFLPGGGNSPLHF.

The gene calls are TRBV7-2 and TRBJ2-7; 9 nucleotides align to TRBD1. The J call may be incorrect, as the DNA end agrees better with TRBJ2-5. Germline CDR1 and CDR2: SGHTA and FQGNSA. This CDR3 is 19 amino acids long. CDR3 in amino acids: CASSLRLGQGSGVRETQYF. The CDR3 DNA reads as TGTGCCAGCAGCTTACGGTTGGGACAGGGAAGTGGGGTCAGGGAGACCCAGTACTTC.

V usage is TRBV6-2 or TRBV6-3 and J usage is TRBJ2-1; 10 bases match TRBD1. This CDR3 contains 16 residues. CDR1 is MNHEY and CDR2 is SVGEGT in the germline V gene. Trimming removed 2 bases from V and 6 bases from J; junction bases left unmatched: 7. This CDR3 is CASSYAPGQGSNEQFF. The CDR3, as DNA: TGTGCCAGCAGTTACGCTCCGGGACAGGGGAGCAATGAGCAGTTCTTC.

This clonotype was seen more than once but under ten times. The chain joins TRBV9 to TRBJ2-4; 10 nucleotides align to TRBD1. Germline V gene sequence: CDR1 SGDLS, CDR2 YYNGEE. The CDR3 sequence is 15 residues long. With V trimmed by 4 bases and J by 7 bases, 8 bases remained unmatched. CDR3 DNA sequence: TGTGCCAGCAGCCTACTTCCGGGACAGGGGAACATTCAGTACTTC. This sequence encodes CASSLLPGQGNIQYF. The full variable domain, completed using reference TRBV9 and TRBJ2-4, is DSGVTQTPKHLITATGQRVTLRCSPRSGDLSVYWYQQSLDQGLQFLIQYYNGEERAKGNILERFSAQQFPDLHSELNLSSLELGDSALYFCASSLLPGQGNIQYFGAGTRLSVL.

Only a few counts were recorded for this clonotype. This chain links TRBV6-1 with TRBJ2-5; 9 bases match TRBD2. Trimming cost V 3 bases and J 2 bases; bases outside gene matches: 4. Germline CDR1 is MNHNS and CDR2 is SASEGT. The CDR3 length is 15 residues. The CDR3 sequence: CASSDPAGGQETQYF. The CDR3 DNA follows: TGTGCCAGCAGTGATCCAGCGGGGGGACAAGAGACCCAGTACTTC.